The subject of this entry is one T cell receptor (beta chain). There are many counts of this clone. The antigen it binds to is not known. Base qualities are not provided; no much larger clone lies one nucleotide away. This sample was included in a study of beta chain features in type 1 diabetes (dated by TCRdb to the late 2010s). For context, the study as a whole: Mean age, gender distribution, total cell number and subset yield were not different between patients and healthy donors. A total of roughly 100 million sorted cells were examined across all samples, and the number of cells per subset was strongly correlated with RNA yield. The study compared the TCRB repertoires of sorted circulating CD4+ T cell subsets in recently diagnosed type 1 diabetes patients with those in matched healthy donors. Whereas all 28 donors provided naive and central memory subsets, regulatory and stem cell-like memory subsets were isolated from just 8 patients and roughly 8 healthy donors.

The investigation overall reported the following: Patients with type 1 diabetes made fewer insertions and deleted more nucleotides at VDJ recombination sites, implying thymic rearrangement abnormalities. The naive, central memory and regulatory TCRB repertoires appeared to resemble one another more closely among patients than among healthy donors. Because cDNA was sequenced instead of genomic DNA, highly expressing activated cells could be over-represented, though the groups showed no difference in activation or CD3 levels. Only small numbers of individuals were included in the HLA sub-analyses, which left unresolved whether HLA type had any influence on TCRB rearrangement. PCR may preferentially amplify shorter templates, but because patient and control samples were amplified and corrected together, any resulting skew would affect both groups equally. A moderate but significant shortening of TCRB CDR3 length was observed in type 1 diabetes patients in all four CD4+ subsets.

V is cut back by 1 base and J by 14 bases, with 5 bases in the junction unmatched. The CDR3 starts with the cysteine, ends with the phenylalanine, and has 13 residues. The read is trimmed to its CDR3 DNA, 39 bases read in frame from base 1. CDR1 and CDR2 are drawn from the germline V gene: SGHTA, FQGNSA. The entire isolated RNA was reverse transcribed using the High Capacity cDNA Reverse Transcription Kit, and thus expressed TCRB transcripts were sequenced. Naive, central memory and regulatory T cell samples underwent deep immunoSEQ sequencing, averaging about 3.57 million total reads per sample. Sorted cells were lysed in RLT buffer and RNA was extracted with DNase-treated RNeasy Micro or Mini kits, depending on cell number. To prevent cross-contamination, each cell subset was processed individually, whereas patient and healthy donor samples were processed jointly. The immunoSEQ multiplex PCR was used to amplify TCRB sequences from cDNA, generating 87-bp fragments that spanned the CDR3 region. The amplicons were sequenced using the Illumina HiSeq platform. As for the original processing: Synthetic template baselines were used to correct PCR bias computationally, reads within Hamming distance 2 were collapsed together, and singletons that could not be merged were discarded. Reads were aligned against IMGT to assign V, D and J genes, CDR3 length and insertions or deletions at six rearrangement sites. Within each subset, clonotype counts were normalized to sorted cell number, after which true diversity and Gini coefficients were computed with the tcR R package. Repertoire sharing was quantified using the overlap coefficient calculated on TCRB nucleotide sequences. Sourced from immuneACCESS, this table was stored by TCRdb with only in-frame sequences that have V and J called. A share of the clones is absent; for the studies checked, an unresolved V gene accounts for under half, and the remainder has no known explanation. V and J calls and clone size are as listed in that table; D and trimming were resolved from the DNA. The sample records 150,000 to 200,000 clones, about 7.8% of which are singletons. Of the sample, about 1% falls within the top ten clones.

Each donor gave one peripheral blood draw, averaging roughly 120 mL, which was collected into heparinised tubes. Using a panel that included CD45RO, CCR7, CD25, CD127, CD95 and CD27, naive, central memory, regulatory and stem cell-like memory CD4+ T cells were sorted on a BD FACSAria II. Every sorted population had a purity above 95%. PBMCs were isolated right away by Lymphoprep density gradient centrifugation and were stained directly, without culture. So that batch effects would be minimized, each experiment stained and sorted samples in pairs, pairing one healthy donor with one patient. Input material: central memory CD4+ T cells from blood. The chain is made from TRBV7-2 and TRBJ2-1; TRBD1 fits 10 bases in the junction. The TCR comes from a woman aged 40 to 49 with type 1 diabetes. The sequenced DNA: TGTGCCAGCAGCTTAGGCTCCGGGACAGGGGAGTTCTTC. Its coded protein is CASSLGSGTGEFF. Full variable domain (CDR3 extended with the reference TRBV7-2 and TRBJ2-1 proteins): GAGVSQSPSNKVTEKGKDVELRCDPISGHTALYWYRQSLGQGLEFLIYFQGNSAPDKSGLPSDRFSAERTGGSVSTLTIQRTQQEDSAVYLCASSLGSGTGEFFGPGTRLTVL.